Following are 7 T cell receptor beta chains from one sample sequenced in a study of OX40 agonist ivuxolimab in advanced cancers. Profiled with immunoSEQ multiplex PCR; TCRdb holds only in-frame clones, not every one. This table has about 77,000 clones, around 83% appearing once. Material: CD4+ or CD8+ T cells sorted from blood, obtained in a trial of the OX40 agonist ivuxolimab. These receptors came from an adult with an advanced solid tumor such as melanoma, head and neck, liver or kidney cancer.

A word on this clone: In the same sample, other DNA sequences code for this CDR3. The rearrangement joins TRBV2 to TRBJ2-7, with TRBD1 matching 10 bases. Germline V lookup: CDR1 SNHLY, CDR2 FYNNEI. This CDR3 comprises 14 residues. The ends lost 6 bases at V and 4 bases at J; junction bases unmatched: 6. The CDR3 DNA sequence: TGTGCCAGCAGATGGACAGGGGGTTCTTACGAGCAGTACTTC. The encoded protein is CASRWTGGSYEQYF.

The V gene is TRBV30, the J gene TRBJ2-2; 9 positions agree with TRBD1. The CDR3 contains 16 residues. Germline CDR1 and CDR2: GTSNPN and SVGIG (reference sequence). The junction had 9 bases not matched to a gene; V was cut back by 3 bases and J by 4 bases. The CDR3 DNA reads as TGTGCCTGGAGGGCCGGGACAGGGATTGGCACCGGGGAGCTGTTTTTT. It translates to CAWRAGTGIGTGELFF.

The V and J genes are TRBV5-6 and TRBJ1-2, with TRBD1 identical over 12 bases. The trim removed 4 bases at V and 3 bases at J, leaving 4 bases unmatched. Germline CDR1 is SGHDT and CDR2 is YYEEEE. This CDR3 has 15 residues. This CDR3 is CASSPGTGGDYGYTF. For the CDR3, the DNA is TGTGCCAGCAGCCCAGGGACAGGGGGCGACTATGGCTACACCTTC.

The chain uses TRBV2 and TRBJ2-5; perhaps D is TRBD1 or TRBD2 (6 bases each). This CDR3 is 12 amino acids long. V lost 4 bases, J lost 5 bases, and 8 bases lay in between. The germline CDR1 and CDR2 sequences are SNHLY and FYNNEI. The CDR3 nucleotides are TGTGCCAGCAGTGGGAGGGGGGAGACCCAGTACTTC. Translation gives CASSGRGETQYF.

This clone was seen once. The genes are TRBV21-1 and TRBJ1-5; TRBD1, as called in the table, went unchecked against the DNA. TRBV21-1 is a pseudogene segment. CDR3 length: 17 residues. CDR3 nucleotide sequence: TGTGCCAGCAGCTCGAGGAACTTCCGGGACAGGGAGGAGGCCCAGCATTTT. Amino acid sequence: CASSSRNFRDREEAQHF.

The sample holds a few counts of this clone. The chain uses TRBV7-2 and TRBJ2-7, with 7 bases identical to TRBD1. The CDR3 is 15 amino acids. Germline V gene lookup returns CDR1 SGHTA and CDR2 FQGNSA. V shed 1 base, J shed 5 bases, and the junction held 8 bases outside the gene matches. The CDR3 DNA reads TGTGCCAGCAGCTTAGTTGCGCAGGGACAGCACGAGCAGTACTTC. Translated, it gives CASSLVAQGQHEQYF. The full variable domain, in which reference TRBV7-2 and TRBJ2-7 provide the parts outside the CDR3, is GAGVSQSPSNKVTEKGKDVELRCDPISGHTALYWYRQSLGQGLEFLIYFQGNSAPDKSGLPSDRFSAERTGGSVSTLTIQRTQQEDSAVYLCASSLVAQGQHEQYFGPGTRLTVT.

The chain links TRBV6-5 to TRBJ2-1; D remains ambiguous. Germline V gene lookup returns CDR1 MNHEY and CDR2 SVGAGI. The CDR3 runs to 14 residues. With 5 bases removed from V and 3 bases from J, the gap between germline ends came to 11 bases. The CDR3 DNA is TGTGCCAGCAGTCCCCCGACTGGCTACAATGAGCAGTTCTTC. It yields the protein CASSPPTGYNEQFF.